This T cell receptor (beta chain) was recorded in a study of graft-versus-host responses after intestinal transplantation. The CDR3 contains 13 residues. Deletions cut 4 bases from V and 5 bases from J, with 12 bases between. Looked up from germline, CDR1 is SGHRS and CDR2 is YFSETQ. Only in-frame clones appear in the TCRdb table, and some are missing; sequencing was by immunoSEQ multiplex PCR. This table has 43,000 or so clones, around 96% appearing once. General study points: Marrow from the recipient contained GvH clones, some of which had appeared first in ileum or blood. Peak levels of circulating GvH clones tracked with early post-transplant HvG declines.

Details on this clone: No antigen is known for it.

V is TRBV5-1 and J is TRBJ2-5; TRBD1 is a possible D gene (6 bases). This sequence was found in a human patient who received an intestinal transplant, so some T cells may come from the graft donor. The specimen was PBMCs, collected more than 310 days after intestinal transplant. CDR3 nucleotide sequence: TGCGCCAGCAGCGACAGGACAGCGGAGACCCAGTACTTC. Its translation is CASSDRTAETQYF.